This T cell receptor beta chain was identified during a study of T-cell memory formation after mild COVID-19. Notes on the study in general: The authors left the SARS-CoV-2 specificity of second-wave clones peaking on day 37 unconfirmed. The main location of contracting CD4+ clones was CM and EM, and that of contracting CD8+ clones was EMRA.

V lost 3 bases and J lost 6, with 21 bases in between. From germline, CDR1 is DFQATT and CDR2 SNEGSKA (reference sequence). The CDR3 has 15 residues. A word on this clonotype: What it recognizes is unknown.

TCRdb re-analysed the 5' RACE reads in MiXCR, keeping a single row per CDR3 protein. The sample shows roughly 450,000 distinct CDR3 sequences, 18% of them seen only once. This sequence originates from an adult woman who had mild COVID-19 (a few samples of this study predate the infection). Cell type and time point are not known. Material for sequencing was PBMCs or a T cell subset sorted from them (not recorded which). The chain joins TRBV20-1 to TRBJ2-7; either TRBD1 or TRBD2 may fit D (7 bases each). As DNA, the CDR3 is TGCAGTGCTAGGTGGCCTAGCGGAGGGGGCTCCGAGCAGTACTTC. Amino acids: CSARWPSGGGSEQYF.